The 22 T cell receptor beta chains presented below share a single source sample, sequenced in a study of identical twins. TCRdb re-called the 5' RACE reads with MiXCR, one entry per CDR3 protein. The table has about 190,000 distinct CDR3 sequences, approximately 15% seen once. The same data also contributed to another study, on T cells expressing NK-cell markers.

The specimen sequenced was CD8+ T cells sorted from blood. The receptors come from a woman younger than 30 in good health.

This clonotype was detected a few times. The gene calls are TRBV12-3 or TRBV12-4 and TRBJ1-5, with 8 bases fitting TRBD1. The CDR3 contains 16 residues. V was clipped by 6 bases and J by 1 base; unmatched bases: 8. CDR3 sequence (DNA): TGTGCCAGCAGCTATGGGGCAGGGGGCAGCAATCAGCCCCAGCATTTT. Residues: CASSYGAGGSNQPQHF.

The gene calls are TRBV9 and TRBJ2-1; 9 bases match TRBD2. Trimming removed 3 bases from V and 0 bases from J; junction bases left unmatched: 13. The CDR3 runs 19 residues. CDR1 is SGDLS, CDR2 YYNGEE, per germline. The CDR3 nucleotides read TGTGCCAGCAGCGGACCGACTAGCGGCTATGTATCCTCCTACAATGAGCAGTTCTTC. It encodes CASSGPTSGYVSSYNEQFF. Complete variable domain (other parts from reference TRBV9 and TRBJ2-1): DSGVTQTPKHLITATGQRVTLRCSPRSGDLSVYWYQQSLDQGLQFLIQYYNGEERAKGNILERFSAQQFPDLHSELNLSSLELGDSALYFCASSGPTSGYVSSYNEQFFGPGTRLTVL.

The V and J genes are TRBV9 and TRBJ2-1, with TRBD2 as a possible D gene (5 bases). Trimming left V 3 bases short and J 10 bases short, with 11 bases between. CDR1 is SGDLS and CDR2 is YYNGEE in the germline V gene. The CDR3 has 12 residues. In DNA, the CDR3 is TGTGCCAGCAGCGCCCCGCGGAGGGAGCAGTTCTTC. Protein product: CASSAPRREQFF.

The chain has TRBV7-9 and TRBJ1-3; D not resolved. This CDR3 comprises 13 residues. V lost 3 bases to trimming and J lost 6 bases, with 9 bases between them. Germline loops: CDR1 SEHNR, CDR2 FQNEAQ (reference sequence). The CDR3 nucleotides are TGTGCCAGCAGCTTTGGTTCGGAAAACACCATATATTTT. Its translation is CASSFGSENTIYF. Using reference TRBV7-9 and TRBJ1-3 for the parts outside the CDR3, the full variable domain is DTGVSQNPRHKITKRGQNVTFRCDPISEHNRLYWYRQTLGQGPEFLTYFQNEAQLEKSRLLSDRFSAERPKGSFSTLEIQRTEQGDSAMYLCASSFGSENTIYFGEGSWLTVV.

Only a few counts were recorded for this clonotype. V is TRBV9 and J is TRBJ2-1, with D possibly being TRBD1 or TRBD2 (5 bases each). The CDR3 is 16 amino acids. Germline V gives CDR1 SGDLS, CDR2 YYNGEE. The V gene lost 1 base and the J gene lost 0 bases, with 11 bases spanning the gap. CDR3 sequence (DNA): TGTGCCAGCAGCGTACCGAAGGGGAGCTCCTACAATGAGCAGTTCTTC. Encoded protein: CASSVPKGSSYNEQFF.

The rearrangement joins TRBV20-1 to TRBJ2-7; D might be TRBD2 (5 bases). Germline loops: CDR1 DFQATT, CDR2 SNEGSKA (reference sequence). Trimming cost V 6 bases and J 3 bases, with 12 bases left between them. The CDR3 extends over 12 amino acids. CDR3 residues: CSAKSGYYEQYF. The DNA of the CDR3 is TGCAGTGCAAAGAGCGGATACTACGAGCAGTACTTC.

In this sample, this clonotype turned up a few times. This chain joins TRBV5-6 and TRBJ1-3, with D unresolved. The germline V gene encodes CDR1 SGHDT and CDR2 YYEEEE. V dropped 3 bases and J dropped 0 bases, with 4 bases sitting between them. The CDR3 totals 13 residues. The DNA for the CDR3 is TGTGCCAGCAGCTCCGGCTCTGGAAACACCATATATTTT. Residues: CASSSGSGNTIYF.

This clonotype has a handful of counts. Here the CDR3 DNA reads TGTGCCAGCAGCCCAACTAGCGGAGGACAAGAGACCCAGTACTTC. Protein: CASSPTSGGQETQYF. The rearrangement joins TRBV7-9 to TRBJ2-5; 8 bases map to TRBD2. The CDR3 runs 15 residues. The V gene's germline CDR1 is SEHNR and CDR2 FQNEAQ (reference sequence). J gave up 2 bases and V 5 bases, and 7 bases lay outside the gene matches.

The chain recombines TRBV10-1 with TRBJ2-7; 10 positions match TRBD1. The germline V gene encodes CDR1 WNHNN and CDR2 SYGVQD (reference sequence). V gave up 6 bases and J gave up 6 bases; unmatched junction bases: 8. The CDR3 totals 14 residues. In DNA, the CDR3 is TGCGCCAGCAGCGGTCCCGGGACAGGGGTCGAGCAGTACTTC. This codes for CASSGPGTGVEQYF.

The rearrangement joins TRBV4-1 to TRBJ2-3; possibly TRBD2 for D (8 bases). Per the germline V gene, CDR1 is MGHRA and CDR2 is YSYEKL. V lost 4 bases and J 6 bases, leaving 20 bases between the germline ends. There are 16 residues in the CDR3. The CDR3 DNA is TGCGCCAGCAGCCCCCCCGGGAGGGGGCAGGGGGATACGCAGTATTTT. As protein: CASSPPGRGQGDTQYF.

Only a few counts were recorded for this clonotype. The genes are TRBV20-1 and TRBJ2-4; tentative D call: TRBD2 (6 bases). Germline CDR1 DFQATT, CDR2 SNEGSKA (reference sequence). Trimming removed 5 bases at V and 0 bases at J, with 17 bases between. This CDR3 region has 16 residues. The CDR3 here is CSASFRDSEAKNIQYF. The CDR3 DNA reads as TGCAGTGCTTCCTTTCGGGACTCCGAAGCCAAAAACATTCAGTACTTC.

This clonotype has only a few counts. The rearrangement links TRBV4-1 to TRBJ1-2, with D unclear. V lost 2 bases and J lost 8, with 18 bases in between. There are 15 residues in the CDR3. The V gene's germline CDR1 is MGHRA and CDR2 YSYEKL. CDR3 sequence (DNA): TGCGCCAGCAGCCAAAATAGCTTGGGGATGCGGGGCTACACCTTC. It translates to CASSQNSLGMRGYTF.

This clonotype was picked up a small number of times. The rearrangement joins TRBV2 to TRBJ2-7; no firm D call. The CDR3 sequence is 12 residues long. Germline loops: CDR1 SNHLY, CDR2 FYNNEI. The V and J ends lost 6 bases and 6 bases respectively, with 12 bases between them. In DNA, the CDR3 is TGTGCCAGCAGATCATCTCTCATCGAGCAGTACTTC. Its protein product is CASRSSLIEQYF.

This clonotype was detected ten times or more. The genes are TRBV29-1 and TRBJ2-1; 12 bases align to TRBD2. In germline, CDR1 is SQVTM, CDR2 ANQGSEA. The CDR3 contains 15 residues. CDR3 sequence (DNA): TGCAGTCATTCGACTAGCGGGAGCGCCTACAATGAGCAGTTCTTC. It is translated as CSHSTSGSAYNEQFF.

The rearrangement joins TRBV25-1 to TRBJ2-7; possibly TRBD2 for D (6 bases). Trimming cost V 6 bases and J 4 bases, with 13 bases left between them. CDR1 MGHDK and CDR2 SYGVNS come from the germline V gene. The CDR3 loop spans 13 amino acids. The CDR3 region is CASSGGDLYEQYF. The CDR3, as DNA: TGTGCCAGCAGCGGGGGAGATCTTTACGAGCAGTACTTC.

V usage is TRBV7-9 and J usage is TRBJ2-1, with D maybe TRBD2 (5 bases). The germline gives CDR1 SEHNR, CDR2 FQNEAQ (reference sequence). The CDR3 extends over 13 amino acids. Trimming stripped 2 bases from V and 10 bases from J, with 12 bases between. CDR3 in amino acids: CASSLIASREQFF. The CDR3 DNA follows: TGTGCCAGCAGCTTAATAGCGTCAAGGGAGCAGTTCTTC.

This chain joins TRBV7-9 and TRBJ2-1; TRBD2 is a possible D gene (5 bases). CDR1 SEHNR and CDR2 FQNEAQ come from the germline V gene (reference sequence). The length of the CDR3 is 15 residues. V lost 3 bases to trimming and J lost 2 bases, with 11 bases between them. CDR3 sequence: CASSLTNPTYNEQFF. The CDR3 DNA sequence: TGTGCCAGCAGCTTGACTAATCCTACCTACAATGAGCAGTTCTTC.

The chain combines TRBV5-1 with TRBJ2-7; D is uncertain. Germline CDR1 is SGHRS and CDR2 is YFSETQ. This CDR3 region has 15 residues. Trimming pared 4 bases from V and 7 bases from J, leaving 21 bases between. DNA for the CDR3: TGCGCCAGCAGCCCGCGACTGTTGCGCGTCGAAGAGCAGTACTTC. Translation gives CASSPRLLRVEEQYF.

The chain recombines TRBV4-3 with TRBJ2-7; TRBD2 agrees at 8 bases. CDR1 is LGHNA, CDR2 YSLEER, per germline. The CDR3 runs to 17 residues. V lost 0 bases, J lost 2 bases, and 9 bases stayed unmatched. CDR3 region: CASSQDIRLAGAYEQYF. In DNA form, the CDR3 reads TGCGCCAGCAGCCAAGATATTCGGCTAGCGGGCGCCTACGAGCAGTACTTC.

V usage is TRBV7-9 and J usage is TRBJ2-2; 8 nucleotides align to TRBD1. Germline V lookup: CDR1 SEHNR, CDR2 FQNEAQ (reference sequence). The ends lost 0 bases at V and 9 bases at J; junction bases unmatched: 6. The CDR3 length is 15 residues. The CDR3 reads CASSLALTGDRELFF. CDR3 nucleotide sequence: TGTGCCAGCAGCTTAGCCCTGACAGGGGATAGGGAGCTGTTTTTT.

The chain joins TRBV27 to TRBJ2-7, with D perhaps matching TRBD2 (7 bases). Trimming stripped 6 bases from V and 3 bases from J, with 15 bases between. Looked up from germline, CDR1 is MNHEY and CDR2 is SMNVEV (reference sequence). The CDR3 consists of 14 residues. CDR3 bases: TGTGCCAGCAGGGGGGGGCCTGGGGGCTACGAGCAGTACTTC. Its protein product is CASRGGPGGYEQYF.

This clonotype was seen many times. The chain uses TRBV4-1 and TRBJ2-3, with 13 bases aligning to TRBD2. Germline CDR1 MGHRA, CDR2 YSYEKL. V lost 4 bases and J lost 6; bases outside the gene matches: 7. The CDR3 is made up of 16 amino acids. For the CDR3, the DNA is TGCGCCAGCAGCCCTGCCGGACTAGCGGGAGCGGATACGCAGTATTTT. Its protein is CASSPAGLAGADTQYF.